One and the same sample provided the 26 T cell receptor beta chains below, sequenced in a study of shared clonotypes between healthy human individuals. The assay was immunoSEQ multiplex PCR, and TCRdb's table has in-frame clones only and misses some. The sample yields about 2.3 million clones, over 85% seen once. Sequencing was carried out using naive CD4+ T cells from PBMCs. The subset is: CD45RA+ positively selected. Receptors were obtained from a man aged 18 to 30 in good health. Some clones in this sample may be carry-over from other donors' samples.

This chain joins TRBV28 and TRBJ1-5; no clear D gene. Trimming took off 3 bases at V and 3 bases at J, with 15 bases between the two ends. CDR1 is MDHEN and CDR2 is SYDVKM in the germline V gene. The length of the CDR3 is 16 residues. CDR3 coding DNA: TGTGCCAGCAGTTTCCTCCCAACAGTATCCAATCAGCCCCAGCATTTT. Its protein is CASSFLPTVSNQPQHF. Drawing the rest from reference TRBV28 and TRBJ1-5, the complete variable domain is DVKVTQSSRYLVKRTGEKVFLECVQDMDHENMFWYRQDPGLGLRLIYFSYDVKMKEKGDIPEGYSVSREKKERFSLILESASTNQTSMYLCASSFLPTVSNQPQHFGDGTRLSIL.

The genes are TRBV30 and TRBJ1-5, with 7 nucleotides matching TRBD1. In germline, CDR1 is GTSNPN, CDR2 SVGIG (reference sequence). The length of the CDR3 is 15 residues. The trim removed 2 bases at V and 2 bases at J, leaving 6 bases unmatched. CDR3 sequence (DNA): TGTGCCTGGAGTCGCAGGGGGTACGGCAATCAGCCCCAGCATTTT. Its translation is CAWSRRGYGNQPQHF.

This clone was detected only once. The chain joins TRBV19 to TRBJ2-2; D perhaps matches TRBD1 (6 bases). CDR3 size: 16 residues. V was pared by 7 bases and J by 0 bases, with 15 bases between. CDR1 and CDR2 from the germline V gene are LNHDA and SQIVND (reference sequence). The DNA for the CDR3 is TGTGCCAGTACCAACCGACGGACAGCGAACACCGGGGAGCTGTTTTTT. Translated, it gives CASTNRRTANTGELFF. The variable domain in full, completed from reference TRBV19 and TRBJ2-2, reads DGGITQSPKYLFRKEGQNVTLSCEQNLNHDAMYWYRQDPGQGLRLIYYSQIVNDFQKGDIAEGYSVSREKKESFPLTVTSAQKNPTAFYLCASTNRRTANTGELFFGEGSRLTVL.

The V and J genes are TRBV9 and TRBJ2-5; TRBD2 agrees at 11 bases. Germline loops: CDR1 SGDLS, CDR2 YYNGEE. V lost 4 bases and J lost 5; bases outside the gene matches: 16. This CDR3 is 18 amino acids long. As DNA, the CDR3 is TGTGCCAGCAGCCCTCACTCCCAGGCTAGCGGGAGGATGGAGACCCAGTACTTC. Its translation: CASSPHSQASGRMETQYF.

The genes are TRBV2 and TRBJ2-7; D tentatively reads TRBD1 or TRBD2 (5 bases each). V lost 7 bases, J lost 7 bases, and 17 bases lay in between. Per the germline V gene, CDR1 is SNHLY and CDR2 is FYNNEI. There are 13 residues in the CDR3. The CDR3 loop is CASKPGTWEEQYF. The CDR3 bases are TGTGCCAGCAAGCCAGGGACCTGGGAGGAGCAGTACTTC.

The chain links TRBV29-1 to TRBJ2-2; D not resolved. Germline values: CDR1 SQVTM, CDR2 ANQGSEA. V dropped 7 bases and J dropped 1 base, with 10 bases sitting between them. The CDR3 spans 13 residues. CDR3 in amino acids: CSAETQNTGELFF. CDR3 in DNA: TGCAGCGCCGAAACGCAGAACACCGGGGAGCTGTTTTTT.

The chain couples TRBV27 to TRBJ2-2, with 7 bases fitting TRBD1. The V segment lost 2 bases and the J segment 5 bases; nucleotides outside the gene matches: 8. The CDR3 has 16 amino acids. CDR1 is MNHEY, CDR2 SMNVEV, per germline (reference sequence). The CDR3 spells CASSLRGQAPTGELFF. CDR3 coding DNA: TGTGCCAGCAGTTTACGCGGACAGGCCCCTACCGGGGAGCTGTTTTTT.

This clone was counted a few times. The same CDR3 arises from other DNA sequences in this sample as well. The rearrangement uses TRBV30 and TRBJ2-7, with 7 nucleotides matching TRBD1. Per the germline V gene, CDR1 is GTSNPN and CDR2 is SVGIG (reference sequence). CDR3 length equals 13 residues. The J segment lost 1 base and the V segment lost 2 bases, leaving 2 bases of the junction unmatched. CDR3 nucleotide sequence: TGTGCCTGGAGTCGGGACAGATCCTACGAGCAGTACTTC. It yields the protein CAWSRDRSYEQYF.

The rearrangement uses TRBV18 and TRBJ2-5; no definite D call. V lost 3 bases to trimming and J lost 3 bases, with 8 bases between them. CDR1 is KGHSH and CDR2 is LQKENI in the germline V gene. The CDR3 is made up of 13 amino acids. The CDR3 is CASSPIIKETQYF. The CDR3 DNA reads TGTGCCAGCTCACCGATTATCAAAGAGACCCAGTACTTC.

The chain links TRBV6-6 to TRBJ2-1, with 9 bases aligning to TRBD2. This CDR3 contains 15 residues. Germline CDR1 reads MNHNY; CDR2 reads SVGAGI (reference sequence). J gave up 7 bases and V 7 bases, and 11 bases lay outside the gene matches. CDR3 sequence (DNA): TGTGCCAGCAAATTAGCGGGAGTAGGGAAAAATGAGCAGTTCTTC. Amino acid sequence: CASKLAGVGKNEQFF.

This sequence joins TRBV15 and TRBJ2-7, with 7 bases matching TRBD2. Looked up from germline, CDR1 is LNHNV and CDR2 is YYDKDF (reference sequence). The CDR3 is 16 amino acids. The junction had 9 bases not matched to a gene; V was cut back by 3 bases and J by 1 base. The CDR3 is CATSRGTGGPSYEQYF. DNA for the CDR3: TGTGCCACCAGCAGGGGGACGGGAGGCCCTTCCTACGAGCAGTACTTC.

V and J are TRBV2 and TRBJ1-4; possibly TRBD1 for D (5 bases). Trimming shortened V by 3 bases and J by 5 bases, and 10 bases separated the two germline ends. The germline CDR1 and CDR2 sequences are SNHLY and FYNNEI. The length of the CDR3 is 14 residues. The DNA for the CDR3 is TGTGCCAGCAGTGATGACAGCCCGAATGAAAAACTGTTTTTT. Protein: CASSDDSPNEKLFF.

This clone came up once. V and J are TRBV28 and TRBJ1-2; 8 positions agree with TRBD1. Germline CDR1 and CDR2: MDHEN and SYDVKM. The CDR3 runs 15 residues. V was pared by 6 bases and J by 4 bases, with 10 bases of the junction left unmatched. The CDR3 spells CASSPLSGTGYGYTF. The CDR3 bases are TGTGCCAGCAGCCCCCTCTCCGGGACAGGCTATGGCTACACCTTC.

This clone showed up just once. V usage is TRBV10-1 and J usage is TRBJ2-7; D is tentatively TRBD1 or TRBD2 (5 bases each). The germline V gene has CDR1 WNHNN and CDR2 SYGVQD (reference sequence). Trimming took off 2 bases at V and 2 bases at J, with 10 bases between the two ends. CDR3 length equals 14 residues. The CDR3 coding sequence is TGCGCCAGCAGTGAGGCAGGGAGACCCTACGAGCAGTACTTC. It translates to CASSEAGRPYEQYF.

The chain has TRBV29-1 and TRBJ2-1, with 8 bases matching TRBD2. CDR1 is SQVTM, CDR2 ANQGSEA, per germline. V was pared by 7 bases and J by 0 bases, with 17 bases of the junction left unmatched. The CDR3 sequence is 18 residues long. CDR3 nucleotide sequence: TGCAGCGCTGGGAGCGGGAGCTGGAGTCAGAGCTCCTACAATGAGCAGTTCTTC. Its translation is CSAGSGSWSQSSYNEQFF.

The genes are TRBV25-1 and TRBJ1-2, with 8 bases lining up with TRBD1. Germline values: CDR1 MGHDK, CDR2 SYGVNS. The CDR3 consists of 14 residues. Trimming at V came to 7 bases and at J to 7 bases, leaving 11 bases not matched to a gene. The CDR3 DNA is TGTGCCAGCACGCCGCGGACAGGGAACAGTGGCTACACCTTC. Translation gives CASTPRTGNSGYTF.

This rearrangement joins TRBV4-3 to TRBJ2-3; D is unclear. The CDR3 is 16 amino acids. The germline V and J ends were trimmed by 4 bases and 3 bases, with 17 bases remaining between them. In germline, CDR1 is LGHNA, CDR2 YSLEER. The CDR3 loop reads CASSRNTRSPTDTQYF. CDR3 DNA sequence: TGCGCCAGCAGCCGAAACACCAGGTCCCCTACAGATACGCAGTATTTT.

Remarks on this clone: This CDR3 is also generated by other DNA sequences in the sample. The J gene is TRBJ2-7, the V gene TRBV6-5, with D possibly matching TRBD1 (5 bases). The CDR3 contains 12 residues. Germline lookup yields CDR1 MNHEY and CDR2 SVGAGI. Trimming took off 6 bases at V and 4 bases at J, with 10 bases between the two ends. The CDR3 spells CASRGDSYEQYF. The DNA for the CDR3 is TGTGCCAGCAGAGGGGATAGTTACGAGCAGTACTTC.

The gene calls are TRBV6-5 and TRBJ2-1; TRBD2 agrees at 13 bases. Trimming took 6 bases from V and 14 from J; bases not matched to a gene: 13. CDR3 length: 15 residues. Germline V lookup: CDR1 MNHEY, CDR2 SVGAGI. CDR3 sequence: CASSPRTSGSRYEFF. The CDR3, as DNA: TGTGCCAGCAGCCCAAGGACTAGCGGGAGTCGATACGAGTTCTTC.

A remark on this clone: Other DNA sequences in the sample encode the same CDR3. The chain recombines TRBV28 with TRBJ2-1; 8 bases line up with TRBD2. The germline V gene encodes CDR1 MDHEN and CDR2 SYDVKM. The CDR3 consists of 15 residues. V lost 2 bases to trimming and J lost 4 bases; unmatched junction nucleotides: 4. In DNA, the CDR3 is TGTGCCAGCAGTTTACCGGGAGGGCCTTACAATGAGCAGTTCTTC. It specifies CASSLPGGPYNEQFF.

The chain couples TRBV28 to TRBJ1-1, with D perhaps TRBD1 (6 bases). Trimming removed 4 bases at V and 4 bases at J, with 13 bases between. Germline V lookup: CDR1 MDHEN, CDR2 SYDVKM. The CDR3 has 14 residues. CDR3 nucleotide sequence: TGTGCCAGCAGTTCGACAGGACGCGGCACTGAAGCTTTCTTT. Translated: CASSSTGRGTEAFF.

Points on this clone: The same CDR3 also results from other DNA sequences found in this sample. J is TRBJ2-1 and V is TRBV7-9, with a possible D match to TRBD2 (5 bases). The germline CDR1 and CDR2 sequences are SEHNR and FQNEAQ (reference sequence). Trimming stripped 3 bases from V and 0 bases from J, with 6 bases between. The CDR3 has 14 amino acids. The CDR3 DNA is TGTGCCAGCAGCTTCCGGGACTCCTACAATGAGCAGTTCTTC. It yields the protein CASSFRDSYNEQFF.

About this clone itself: Compared with germline, one end of the junction differs, possibly owing to a read error. The genes are TRBV19 and TRBJ2-7, with 9 bases lining up with TRBD2. The CDR3 consists of 13 residues. Germline V lookup: CDR1 LNHDA, CDR2 SQIVND (reference sequence). CDR3 loop: CASSSGSQDEQYF. DNA for the CDR3: TGTGCCAGCAGTAGCGGGAGCCAGGACGAGCAGTACTTC.

CDR3 DNA sequence: TGTGCCAGCAGAGCCGCCCAAACCGGAATTACAGGGACACCGTATCCCATCAATCAGCCCCAGCATTTT. The encoded protein is CASRAAQTGITGTPYPINQPQHF. This chain joins TRBV2 and TRBJ1-5, with TRBD1 as a possible D gene (6 bases). V lost 6 bases to trimming and J lost 3 bases, with 39 bases between them. The CDR3 is 23 amino acids. CDR1 is SNHLY and CDR2 is FYNNEI in the germline V gene. The variable domain in full, completed from reference TRBV2 and TRBJ1-5, reads EPEVTQTPSHQVTQMGQEVILRCVPISNHLYFYWYRQILGQKVEFLVSFYNNEISEKSEIFDDQFSVERPDGSNFTLKIRSTKLEDSAMYFCASRAAQTGITGTPYPINQPQHFGDGTRLSIL.

This chain uses TRBV6-5 with TRBJ2-7; D unresolved. The length of the CDR3 is 14 residues. The V gene's germline CDR1 is MNHEY and CDR2 SVGAGI. The ends were cut back, 0 bases at V and 6 bases at J, with 12 bases in the middle. The CDR3 DNA sequence: TGTGCCAGCAGTTACTCTCGCGGTTCGGGCGAGCAGTACTTC. Encoded protein: CASSYSRGSGEQYF.

This clone has just one count. The rearrangement links TRBV6-6 to TRBJ1-2; 11 bases align to TRBD1. Trimming at V came to 6 bases and at J to 5 bases, leaving 5 bases not matched to a gene. Per germline, CDR1 MNHNY and CDR2 SVGAGI (reference sequence). The CDR3 covers 14 residues. The CDR3 region is CASRTGQGAYGYTF. CDR3 nucleotide sequence: TGTGCCAGCAGGACTGGACAGGGGGCGTATGGCTACACCTTC.